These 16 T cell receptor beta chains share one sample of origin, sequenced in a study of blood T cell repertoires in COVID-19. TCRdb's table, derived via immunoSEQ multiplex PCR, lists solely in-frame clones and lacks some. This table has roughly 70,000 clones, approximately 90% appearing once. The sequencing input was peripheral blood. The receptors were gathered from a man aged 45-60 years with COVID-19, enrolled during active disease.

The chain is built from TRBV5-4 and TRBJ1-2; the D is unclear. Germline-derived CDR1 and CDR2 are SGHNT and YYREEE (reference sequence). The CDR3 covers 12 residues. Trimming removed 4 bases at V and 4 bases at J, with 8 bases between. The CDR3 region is CASSGDIYGYTF. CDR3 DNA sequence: TGTGCCAGCAGCGGCGACATCTATGGCTACACCTTC.

The CDR3 here is CASSIQFSPLHF. The CDR3, as DNA: TGTGCCAGCAGCATTCAATTTTCACCCCTCCACTTT. V is TRBV7-2 and J is TRBJ1-6, with unresolved D. Deletions cut 5 bases from V and 9 bases from J, with 8 bases between. The CDR3 has 12 residues. The germline V gene encodes CDR1 SGHTA and CDR2 FQGNSA.

Here the CDR3 reads CASSLGRGRPETQYF. The CDR3 region has the DNA TGTGCCAGCAGCCTTGGAAGGGGCCGCCCCGAGACCCAGTACTTC. The chain recombines TRBV2 with TRBJ2-5, with D possibly matching TRBD1 (5 bases). V gave up 6 bases and J gave up 5 bases, with 19 bases separating them. The CDR3 runs to 15 residues. CDR1 and CDR2 from the germline V gene are SNHLY and FYNNEI.

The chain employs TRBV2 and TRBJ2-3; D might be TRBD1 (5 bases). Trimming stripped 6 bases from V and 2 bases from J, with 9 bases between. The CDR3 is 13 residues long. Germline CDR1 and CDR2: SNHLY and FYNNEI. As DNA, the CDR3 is TGTGCCAGCAGGCCAGGGTACACAGATACGCAGTATTTT. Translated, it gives CASRPGYTDTQYF.

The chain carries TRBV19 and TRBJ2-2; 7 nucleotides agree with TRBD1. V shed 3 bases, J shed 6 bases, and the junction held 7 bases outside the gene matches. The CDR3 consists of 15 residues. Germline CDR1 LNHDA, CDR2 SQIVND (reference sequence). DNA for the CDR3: TGTGCCAGTAGTATTGGCGACAGGGTGGCCGGGGAGCTGTTTTTT. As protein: CASSIGDRVAGELFF.

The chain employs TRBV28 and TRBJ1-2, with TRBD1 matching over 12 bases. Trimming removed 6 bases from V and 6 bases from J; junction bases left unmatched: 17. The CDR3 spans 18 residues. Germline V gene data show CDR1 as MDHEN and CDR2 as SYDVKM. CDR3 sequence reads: CASSTAIVGTGGEDGYTF. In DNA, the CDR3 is TGTGCCAGCAGCACCGCGATAGTGGGGACAGGGGGCGAAGATGGCTACACCTTC.

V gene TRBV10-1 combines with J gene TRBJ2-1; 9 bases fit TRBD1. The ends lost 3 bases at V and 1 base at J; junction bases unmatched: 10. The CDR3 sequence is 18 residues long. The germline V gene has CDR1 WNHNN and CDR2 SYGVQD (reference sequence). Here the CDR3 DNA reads TGCGCCAGCAGTGAATCCGGCCCGGGACAGGGTTCCTACAATGAGCAGTTCTTC. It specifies CASSESGPGQGSYNEQFF.

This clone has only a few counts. The CDR3 DNA reads TGTGCCAGCAGTAGATACAGGAGCTCTAATGAAAAACTGTTTTTT. Residues: CASSRYRSSNEKLFF. The V and J genes are TRBV3-1 (or the pseudogene TRBV3-2) and TRBJ1-4; D is perhaps TRBD1 (5 bases). This CDR3 has 15 amino acids. Germline V gene sequence: CDR1 LGHDT, CDR2 YNNKEL (reference sequence). V lost 6 bases and J 3 bases, leaving 14 bases between the germline ends.

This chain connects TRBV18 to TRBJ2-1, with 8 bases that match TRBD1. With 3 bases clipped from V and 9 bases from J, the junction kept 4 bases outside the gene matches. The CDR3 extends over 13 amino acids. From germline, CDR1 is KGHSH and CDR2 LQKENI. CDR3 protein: CASSPDRGGEQFF. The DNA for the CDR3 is TGTGCCAGCTCACCCGACAGGGGCGGTGAGCAGTTCTTC.

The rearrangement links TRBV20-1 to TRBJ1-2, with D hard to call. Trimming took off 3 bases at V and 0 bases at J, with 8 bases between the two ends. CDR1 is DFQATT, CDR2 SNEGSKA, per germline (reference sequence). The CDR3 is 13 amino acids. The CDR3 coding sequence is TGCAGTGCTAGTACCCAGTCTAACTATGGCTACACCTTC. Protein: CSASTQSNYGYTF.

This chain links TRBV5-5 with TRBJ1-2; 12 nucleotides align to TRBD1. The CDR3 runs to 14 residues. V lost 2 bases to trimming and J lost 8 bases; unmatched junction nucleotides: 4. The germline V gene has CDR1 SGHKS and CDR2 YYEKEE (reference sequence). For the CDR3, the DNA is TGTGCCAGCAGCTTATGGGACAGGGGGCAAGGCTACACCTTC. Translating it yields CASSLWDRGQGYTF. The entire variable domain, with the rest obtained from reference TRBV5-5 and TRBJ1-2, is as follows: DAGVTQSPTHLIKTRGQQVTLRCSPISGHKSVSWYQQVLGQGPQFIFQYYEKEERGRGNFPDRFSARQFPNYSSELNVNALLLGDSALYLCASSLWDRGQGYTFGSGTRLTVV.

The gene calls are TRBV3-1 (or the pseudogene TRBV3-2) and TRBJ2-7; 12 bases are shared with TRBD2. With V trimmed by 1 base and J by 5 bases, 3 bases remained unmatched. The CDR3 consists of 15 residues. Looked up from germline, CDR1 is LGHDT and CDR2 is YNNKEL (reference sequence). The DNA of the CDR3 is TGTGCCAGCAGCCAAGTTACTAGCGGGAGGAACGAGCAGTACTTC. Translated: CASSQVTSGRNEQYF.

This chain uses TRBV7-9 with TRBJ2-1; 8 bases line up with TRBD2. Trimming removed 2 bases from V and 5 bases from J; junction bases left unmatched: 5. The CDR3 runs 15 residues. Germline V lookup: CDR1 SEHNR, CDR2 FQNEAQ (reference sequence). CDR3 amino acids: CASSLPGRENNEQFF. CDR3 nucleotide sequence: TGTGCCAGCAGCTTACCCGGGAGGGAGAACAATGAGCAGTTCTTC.

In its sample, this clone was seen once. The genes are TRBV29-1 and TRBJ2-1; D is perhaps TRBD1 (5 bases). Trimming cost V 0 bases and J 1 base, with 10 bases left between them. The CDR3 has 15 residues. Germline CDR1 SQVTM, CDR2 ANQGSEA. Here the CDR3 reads CSVEDLAGSYNEQFF. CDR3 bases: TGCAGCGTTGAAGATCTGGCAGGGTCCTACAATGAGCAGTTCTTC.

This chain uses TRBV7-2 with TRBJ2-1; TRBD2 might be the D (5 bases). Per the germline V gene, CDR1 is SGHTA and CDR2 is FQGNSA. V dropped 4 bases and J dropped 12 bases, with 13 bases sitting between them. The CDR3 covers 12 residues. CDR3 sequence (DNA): TGTGCCAGCAGCTACTGGACGGAGGTGCAGTTCTTC. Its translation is CASSYWTEVQFF.

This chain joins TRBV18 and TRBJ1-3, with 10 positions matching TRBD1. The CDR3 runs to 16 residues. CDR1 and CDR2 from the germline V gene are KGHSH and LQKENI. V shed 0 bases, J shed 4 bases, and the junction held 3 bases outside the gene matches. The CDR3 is CASSPPTGGRGNTIYF. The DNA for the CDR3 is TGTGCCAGCTCACCACCGACAGGGGGCAGAGGAAACACCATATATTTT.